The 9 T cell receptor beta chains below were found in one sample sequenced in a study of cytomegalovirus exposure and HLA in healthy donors. Sequencing was performed with immunoSEQ multiplex PCR; in TCRdb, only in-frame clones are kept and a portion is missing. Of about 75,000 clones detected, approximately 86% appear once; the ten largest clones hold around 2.9%. Input material: PBMCs. The source is a man in his thirties or forties in good health and CMV-seronegative.

The chain couples TRBV9 to TRBJ2-5; the match to TRBD2 covers 7 bases. The CDR3 consists of 15 residues. V trimming: 0 bases; J trimming: 5 bases; junction bases outside the gene matches: 7. CDR1 and CDR2 from the germline V gene are SGDLS and YYNGEE. The chain's CDR3 is CASSVGGGIGETQYF. The CDR3 nucleotides are TGTGCCAGCAGCGTAGGGGGGGGGATTGGGGAGACCCAGTACTTC.

The J gene is TRBJ2-7, the V gene TRBV6-1; 9 bases line up with TRBD1. CDR1 MNHNS and CDR2 SASEGT come from the germline V gene. The CDR3 length is 14 residues. Losses at the gene ends were 7 bases for V and 4 bases for J; bases not matched to a gene: 8. The CDR3 spells CASNRDRAGYEQYV. CDR3 DNA: TGTGCCAGCAATAGGGACAGGGCGGGGTACGAGCAGTACGTC.

The chain is built from TRBV4-3 and TRBJ2-5, with a weak D call TRBD2 (6 bases). The CDR3 totals 16 residues. Looked up from germline, CDR1 is LGHNA and CDR2 is YSLEER. V was trimmed by 0 bases and J by 2 bases, leaving 13 bases between them. CDR3 sequence reads: CASSQEWASEQETQYF. The CDR3 coding sequence is TGCGCCAGCAGCCAAGAGTGGGCTAGCGAGCAAGAGACCCAGTACTTC.

The gene calls are TRBV7-9 and TRBJ2-2; 9 nucleotides agree with TRBD2. Germline V CDR1 and CDR2: SEHNR, FQNEAQ (reference sequence). The ends lost 4 bases at V and 6 bases at J; junction bases unmatched: 3. The CDR3 runs 14 residues. CDR3 residues: CASSSGLASGELFF. CDR3 DNA: TGTGCCAGCAGCTCGGGACTAGCTTCCGGGGAGCTGTTTTTT.

The chain is built from TRBV4-3 and TRBJ1-3, with TRBD1 identical over 7 bases. The CDR3 covers 18 residues. The germline CDR1 and CDR2 sequences are LGHNA and YSLEER. The J segment lost 4 bases and the V segment lost 4 bases, leaving 16 bases of the junction unmatched. CDR3 coding DNA: TGCGCCAGCAGCCCAAGTTTACCGCACCGGGACAGAGGAAACACCATATATTTT. Its protein product is CASSPSLPHRDRGNTIYF.

This clone was counted a single time. V is TRBV13 and J is TRBJ1-2; 11 nucleotides agree with TRBD1. The CDR3 runs to 15 residues. CDR1 and CDR2 (germline): PRHDT, FYEKMQ (reference sequence). V lost 1 base to trimming and J lost 4 bases; unmatched junction nucleotides: 2. The CDR3 here is CASSLEGTGGYGYTF. CDR3 bases: TGTGCCAGCAGCTTAGAGGGGACAGGGGGCTATGGCTACACCTTC.

This chain connects TRBV5-1 to TRBJ1-6; D gene ambiguous. The V gene lost 0 bases and the J gene lost 2 bases, with 9 bases spanning the gap. The CDR3 spans 16 residues. CDR1 and CDR2 (germline): SGHRS, YFSETQ. CDR3 residues: CASSLAPSAYNSPLHF. The CDR3, as DNA: TGCGCCAGCAGCTTGGCCCCGAGTGCCTATAATTCACCCCTCCACTTT.

The chain employs TRBV6-1 and TRBJ1-5, with 8 bases aligning to TRBD1. The CDR3 runs 16 residues. Per germline, CDR1 MNHNS and CDR2 SASEGT. Unmatched junction bases numbered 6, after V lost 2 bases and J lost 3 bases. CDR3 nucleotides: TGTGCCAGCAGTGAACTCAGGGGGCTTGTCAATCAGCCCCAGCATTTT. Translated: CASSELRGLVNQPQHF.

In its sample, this clone was seen once. This CDR3 reads CASSLDPYGAANTEAFF. CDR3 in DNA: TGTGCCAGCAGCTTAGACCCTTATGGGGCGGCGAACACTGAAGCTTTCTTT. This chain connects TRBV7-9 to TRBJ1-1; TRBD1 might be the D (5 bases). This CDR3 contains 17 residues. Per the germline V gene, CDR1 is SEHNR and CDR2 is FQNEAQ (reference sequence). Trimming pared 1 base from V and 1 base from J, leaving 16 bases between.